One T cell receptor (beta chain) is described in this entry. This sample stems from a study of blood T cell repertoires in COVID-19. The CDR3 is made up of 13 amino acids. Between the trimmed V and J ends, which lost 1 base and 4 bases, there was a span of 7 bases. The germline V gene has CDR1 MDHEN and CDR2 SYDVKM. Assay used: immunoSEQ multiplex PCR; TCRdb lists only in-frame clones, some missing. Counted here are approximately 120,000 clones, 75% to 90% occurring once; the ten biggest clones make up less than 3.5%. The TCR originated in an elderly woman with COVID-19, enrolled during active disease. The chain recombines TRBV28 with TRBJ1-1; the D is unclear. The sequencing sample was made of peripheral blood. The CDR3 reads CASSLFDSTEAFF. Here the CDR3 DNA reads TGTGCCAGCAGTTTATTCGATAGCACTGAAGCTTTCTTT.